These T cell receptor beta chains were read from a single sample in a study of somatic mutations in cytotoxic T cells in rheumatoid arthritis. Generated by immunoSEQ multiplex PCR, the TCRdb table keeps only in-frame clones and is missing some. The sample records under 7,000 clones, more than 75% being singletons. Source material: CD8+ T cells sorted from blood. The receptors originated from an adult with rheumatoid arthritis. Each CDR3 is given with its conserved first and last residue. Each record gives: D gene, V gene, clone size, J gene, CDR3 DNA, CDR3 protein. The D gene is left open where the match is weak. Part of the rows lack a size; the others show once, few, many or a class for expanded clones.

D: .
V: TRBV11-2
size: few
J: TRBJ2-7
DNA: TGTGCCAGCAGCTTATCAGGGTACCCCGAGCAGTACTTC
CDR3: CASSLSGYPEQYF

D: TRBD1
V: TRBV5-6
size: few
J: TRBJ1-2
DNA: TGTGCCAGCAGCTTGGGACAGGGGTTGTATGGCTACACCTTC
CDR3: CASSLGQGLYGYTF

D: .
V: TRBV27
size: .
J: TRBJ1-1
DNA: TGTGCCAGCAGCGCGTTGGGGTCAGTGAACACTGAAGCTTTCTTT
CDR3: CASSALGSVNTEAFF

D: .
V: TRBV30
size: .
J: TRBJ2-2
DNA: TGTGCCTGGAGTAAGAACAAGCGGTCGGGGGCCGGGGAGCTGTTTTTT
CDR3: CAWSKNKRSGAGELFF

D: .
V: TRBV7-9
size: few
J: TRBJ2-5
DNA: TGTGCCAGCAACCTCCCCACAGGGAGGCAGTACTTC
CDR3: CASNLPTGRQYF

D: .
V: TRBV28
size: .
J: TRBJ1-6
DNA: TGTGCCAGCAGTGGGGGGGGAAAAGGCTATAATTCACCCCTCCACTTT
CDR3: CASSGGGKGYNSPLHF

D: TRBD1
V: TRBV4-2
size: .
J: TRBJ2-7
DNA: TGTGCCAGCAGCCAAGGGGACAGGGGCCACGAGCAGTACTTC
CDR3: CASSQGDRGHEQYF

D: TRBD2
V: TRBV2
size: .
J: TRBJ2-2
DNA: TGTGCCAGCAGTCTACTCGGACTAGCGGGGTCGGAGCTGTTTTTT
CDR3: CASSLLGLAGSELFF

D: TRBD1
V: TRBV19
size: .
J: TRBJ2-7
DNA: TGTGCCAGTAGTATAGGGACAGGATCCTACGAGCAGTACTTC
CDR3: CASSIGTGSYEQYF

D: .
V: TRBV5-1
size: .
J: TRBJ2-1
DNA: TGCGCCAGCAGCTCCTCGGGGGGCCCCTACAATGAGCAGTTCTTC
CDR3: CASSSSGGPYNEQFF

D: .
V: TRBV29-1
size: .
J: TRBJ1-2
DNA: TGCAGCGTCGGAGGGACGGTGAACTATGGCTACACCTTC
CDR3: CSVGGTVNYGYTF

D: TRBD2
V: TRBV19
size: once
J: TRBJ2-1
DNA: TGTGCCAGTAGTCGGAGCGGGGGGGGTTACAATGAGCAGTTCTTC
CDR3: CASSRSGGGYNEQFF

D: .
V: TRBV13
size: .
J: TRBJ2-3
DNA: TGTGCCAGCAGCTTGGCGGGGTCGGCCCAAGATACGCAGTATTTT
CDR3: CASSLAGSAQDTQYF

D: .
V: TRBV30
size: few
J: TRBJ2-3
DNA: TGTGCCTGGCGTGCAGACCCCACAGATACGCAGTATTTT
CDR3: CAWRADPTDTQYF

D: .
V: TRBV6-5
size: .
J: TRBJ2-5
DNA: TGTGCCAGCAGTCGCACCCTGGCGGGCGGGGAGACCCAGTACTTC
CDR3: CASSRTLAGGETQYF

D: TRBD2
V: TRBV6-6
size: .
J: TRBJ2-7
DNA: TGTGCCAGCCAAGCGGGGGAATCTTACGAGCAGTACTTC
CDR3: CASQAGESYEQYF

D: TRBD1
V: TRBV30
size: .
J: TRBJ2-5
DNA: TGTGCCTGGAGCAGGGACAGTCAAGAGACCCAGTACTTC
CDR3: CAWSRDSQETQYF

D: TRBD1
V: TRBV9
size: .
J: TRBJ1-6
DNA: TGTGCCAGCAGCCCCCAGGGGGAAGGTTCACCCCTCCACTTT
CDR3: CASSPQGEGSPLHF

D: TRBD1
V: TRBV6-6
size: .
J: TRBJ1-2
DNA: TGTGCCAGCAGCTACGGACAGGCTCGTGGGAACTATGGCTACACCTTC
CDR3: CASSYGQARGNYGYTF

D: .
V: TRBV11-2
size: .
J: TRBJ2-6
DNA: TGTGCCAGCAGCTTAGGTTACAATCCTTACACGGGGGCCAACGTCCTGACTTTC
CDR3: CASSLGYNPYTGANVLTF

D: .
V: TRBV19
size: .
J: TRBJ1-2
DNA: TGTGCCAGTAGTCCTCTCGAGGCCTTTACTAACTATGGCTACACCTTC
CDR3: CASSPLEAFTNYGYTF

D: .
V: TRBV18
size: .
J: TRBJ2-1
DNA: TGTGCCAGCTCGTCGGCTGAGGGGTCCTCCTACAATGAGCAGTTCTTC
CDR3: CASSSAEGSSYNEQFF

D: TRBD1
V: TRBV19
size: .
J: TRBJ2-7
DNA: TGTGCCAGCCGACCGGGACAGGGTGGCCACGAGCAGTACTTC
CDR3: CASRPGQGGHEQYF

D: .
V: TRBV10-1
size: .
J: TRBJ2-7
DNA: TGCGCCAGCAGTGAGTCGGCAGGGACGTTTTCCGAGCAGTACTTC
CDR3: CASSESAGTFSEQYF

D: TRBD1
V: TRBV27
size: .
J: TRBJ2-7
DNA: TGTGCCAGCAGTTTAGAGGGGGCCGTATCCTACGAGCAGTACTTC
CDR3: CASSLEGAVSYEQYF

D: .
V: TRBV27
size: once
J: TRBJ1-2
DNA: TGTGCCAGCAGTGCCTTCCGGGACGGCTATGGCTACACCTTC
CDR3: CASSAFRDGYGYTF

D: .
V: TRBV7-9
size: .
J: TRBJ2-7
DNA: TGTGCCAGCAGCTCTAATTACGAGCAGTACTTC
CDR3: CASSSNYEQYF

D: .
V: TRBV7-6
size: .
J: TRBJ1-4
DNA: TGTGCCAGCAGCGGGGCGGACAGTTTTAATGAAAAACTGTTTTTT
CDR3: CASSGADSFNEKLFF

D: .
V: TRBV2
size: .
J: TRBJ1-1
DNA: TGTGCCAGCAGTCCTTCCACTGAAGCTTTCTTT
CDR3: CASSPSTEAFF

D: .
V: TRBV20-1
size: few
J: TRBJ1-6
DNA: TGCAGTGCTTTAACACGCCAGGGCTCCCACTTT
CDR3: CSALTRQGSHF

D: .
V: TRBV6-5
size: few
J: TRBJ2-3
DNA: TGTGCCAGCAGTTACTGGGGCAGACCCACAGATACGCAGTATTTT
CDR3: CASSYWGRPTDTQYF

D: .
V: TRBV29-1
size: .
J: TRBJ1-2
DNA: TGCAGCGTCTTTTGGGGGAGCTCCTATGGCTACACCTTC
CDR3: CSVFWGSSYGYTF

D: .
V: TRBV4-1
size: .
J: TRBJ1-3
DNA: TGCGCCAGCAGCCAAGATACCGCCCTTGGGGGAAGCTCTGGAAACACCATATATTTT
CDR3: CASSQDTALGGSSGNTIYF

D: .
V: TRBV9
size: .
J: TRBJ1-2
DNA: TGTGCCAGCAGCGTGGACGGAACTGGCAACTATGGCTACACCTTC
CDR3: CASSVDGTGNYGYTF

D: .
V: TRBV7-9
size: .
J: TRBJ2-7
DNA: TGTGCCAGCAGCTTTGGCAGGGGGGACGAGCAGTACTTC
CDR3: CASSFGRGDEQYF

D: .
V: TRBV18
size: .
J: TRBJ1-2
DNA: TGTGCCAGCTCACCAGGGGCCCTAGGCGACTATGGCTACACCTTC
CDR3: CASSPGALGDYGYTF

D: TRBD1
V: TRBV30
size: .
J: TRBJ1-1
DNA: TGTGCCTGCCCCGGGAGAGGGGGCGAGGAATGGAGCACTGAAGCTTTCTTT
CDR3: CACPGRGGEEWSTEAFF

D: TRBD2
V: TRBV27
size: .
J: TRBJ2-1
DNA: TGTGCCAGCAGTTTATCCCCAGCGGGGGCAAACAATGAGCAGTTCTTC
CDR3: CASSLSPAGANNEQFF

D: TRBD1
V: TRBV4-1
size: .
J: TRBJ2-3
DNA: TGCGCCAGCAGCCAAAGAACCGGGACAGGGGAAACAGATACGCAGTATTTT
CDR3: CASSQRTGTGETDTQYF